The source of this TCR beta chain is a study of T cells in Graves' hyperthyroidism and ophthalmopathy (dated by TCRdb to about 2019). For the wider study: Peripheral blood samples were taken at the time of initial diagnosis, prior to any treatment. To identify TCR V-J signatures that set the groups apart, the researchers used a discovery cohort of more than 95 patients, made up of under 45 with Graves' ophthalmopathy and around 58 with stable Graves' hyperthyroidism. Prospective prediction of ophthalmopathy was tested in an independent validation cohort of about 19 hyperthyroidism patients and some 17 patients who later progressed to ophthalmopathy. The 75 to 100 discovery patients were randomly split 7:3 into training and test sets. The study also compared thyroid tissue and blood T-cell repertoires from about six Graves' hyperthyroidism patients. Once sampling was done, hyperthyroidism patients were given methimazole at a starting dose of 30 mg daily, whereas ophthalmopathy patients were given high-dose intravenous methylprednisolone. The paper describes TCR Vbeta CDR3 sequencing of fewer than 150 peripheral blood samples, made up of roughly 45 ophthalmopathy patients, over 70 hyperthyroidism patients and 17 progressor patients. Results the study describes overall, beyond this receptor: A 13 V-J signature model separated ophthalmopathy from stable hyperthyroidism, with around 88% sensitivity and 81% to 82% specificity in cross-validation and 80%/75% in testing. Most expanded thyroid clonotypes (frequency above 0.001) were also detected in blood, a finding suggesting that blood repertoires may reflect thyroid immune responses. In validation, the model predicted progression to ophthalmopathy a median of roughly 6.5 months before onset, with roughly 70% sensitivity and about 72% specificity. No statistical method was used to fix the sample size in advance, and group allocation was not hidden from the investigators.

Stable Graves' hyperthyroidism was defined as the absence of progression to ophthalmopathy over 18 months of follow-up. Hyperthyroidism patients were aged 18 to 65 years and newly diagnosed, with disease duration of less than 2 months. Exclusion was applied to patients with uncontrolled infections, other autoimmune diseases, pregnancy or lactation. Diagnoses were based on clinical symptoms, serum thyroxine and TRAb, thyroid ultrasound and orbital computed tomography. PBMCs were isolated from more than 9 ml of fresh peripheral blood by Ficoll-Paque density gradient centrifugation. Trizol reagent was used to extract total RNA, and RNA quality was then checked on an Agilent 2100 Bioanalyzer. This clonotype was found many times. Its antigen is unknown. Per-nucleotide qualities are absent, and no much larger clonotype sits a single base away. The CDR3 runs 15 amino acids, cysteine and phenylalanine included. CDR3 DNA only is kept here, 45 bases in frame from base 1. V loses 2 bases at its end and J loses 4 bases; junction bases beyond the gene matches: 5. From the germline V gene (reference sequence), CDR1 is GTSNPN and CDR2 is SVGIG.

The TCR beta CDR3 regions were amplified from the RNA transcripts. The first round of RT-PCR for the TCR CDR3 was performed with the HTBI primer set and the Qiagen OneStep RT-PCR kit. The libraries were constructed in a second round of multiplex PCR and then size-selected and purified. Libraries were sequenced paired-end with 100 bp reads on an Illumina HiSeq2000. Per the authors' processing: SOAPnuke was used to process the raw data, with reads discarded if the reads contained adapters or uncalled bases, had a mean Phred below 15, or lacked an exact constant-primer or identifier match. COPE v1.2.5 was used to merge the high-quality paired reads, and each unique nucleotide sequence was defined as a clonotype. Clonotypes were aligned to IMGT TRBV, TRBD and TRBJ reference segments using MiTCR v1.1. Analysis was restricted to V-J combinations with a frequency above 0.0001, which covered roughly 99% of repertoires. The TCS score was defined as F50 (clonal expansion) divided by E x V (chaos), with BLOSUM62-based TCRdist calculated between CDR3 peptides within each V-J. Welch's t-statistics and random forest reduced just over 500 V-J features to under 15, which were used in a naive Bayes classifier (R e1071). TCRdb reprocessed the public reads (quality trimming at Q25 with fastp, clone calling with MiXCR) and kept in-frame beta chains. Each entry is one CDR3 protein sequence, shown with its most common DNA and genes. TCRdb's processing, not the authors' own work, is the source of the V and J calls. A total of roughly 660,000 distinct CDR3 sequences appear in this sample, roughly a sixth of them only once. Together, the top ten hold roughly a sixth of the sample.

The TCR sequence derives from a man aged 45-65 years with Graves' hyperthyroidism. This chain is built from TRBV30 and TRBJ2-2, with 9 middle bases fitting TRBD2. Sequencing input: blood. The nucleotide sequence reads as follows: TGTGCCTGGAGTCAGACTAGCGGAACCACCGGGGAGCTGTTTTTT. It translates as CAWSQTSGTTGELFF. Outside the CDR3, residues come from the reference TRBV30 and TRBJ2-2 proteins, so the full variable domain is: SQTIHQWPATLVQPVGSPLSLECTVEGTSNPNLYWYRQAAGRGLQLLFYSVGIGQISSEVPQNLSASRPQDRQFILSSKKLLLSDSGFYLCAWSQTSGTTGELFFGEGSRLTVL.